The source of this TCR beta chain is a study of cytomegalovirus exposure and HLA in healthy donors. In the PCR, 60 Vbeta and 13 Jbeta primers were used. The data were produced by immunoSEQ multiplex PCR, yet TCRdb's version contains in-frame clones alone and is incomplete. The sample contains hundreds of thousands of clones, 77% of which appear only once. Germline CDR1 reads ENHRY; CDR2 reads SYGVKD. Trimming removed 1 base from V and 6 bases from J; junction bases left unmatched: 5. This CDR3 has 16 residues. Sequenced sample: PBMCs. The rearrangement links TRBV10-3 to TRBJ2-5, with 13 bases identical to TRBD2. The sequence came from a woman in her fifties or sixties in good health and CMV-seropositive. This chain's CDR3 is CAISEWTTSGGKTQYF. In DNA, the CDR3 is TGTGCCATCAGTGAGTGGACGACTAGCGGGGGGAAGACCCAGTACTTC.